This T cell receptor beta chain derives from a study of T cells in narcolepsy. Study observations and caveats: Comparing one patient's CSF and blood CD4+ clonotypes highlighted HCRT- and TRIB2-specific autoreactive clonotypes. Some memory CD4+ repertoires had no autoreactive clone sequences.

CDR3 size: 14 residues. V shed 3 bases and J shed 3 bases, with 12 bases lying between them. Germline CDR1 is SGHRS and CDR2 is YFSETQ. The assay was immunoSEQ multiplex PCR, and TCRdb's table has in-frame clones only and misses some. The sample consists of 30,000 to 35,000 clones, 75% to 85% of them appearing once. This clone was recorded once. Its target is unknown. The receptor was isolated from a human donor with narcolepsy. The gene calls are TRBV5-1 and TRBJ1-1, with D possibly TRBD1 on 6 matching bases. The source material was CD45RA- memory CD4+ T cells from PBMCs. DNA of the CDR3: TGCGCCAGCAGCTCTGAGGAGGGGGACACTGAAGCTTTCTTT. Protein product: CASSSEEGDTEAFF.